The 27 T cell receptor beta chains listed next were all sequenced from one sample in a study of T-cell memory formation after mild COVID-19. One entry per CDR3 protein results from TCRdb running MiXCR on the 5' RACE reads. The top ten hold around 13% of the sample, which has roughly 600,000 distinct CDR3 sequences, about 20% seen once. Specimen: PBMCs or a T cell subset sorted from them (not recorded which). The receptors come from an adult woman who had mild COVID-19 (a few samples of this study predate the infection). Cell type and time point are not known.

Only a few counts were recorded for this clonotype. CDR3 residues: CSASDDSYEQYF. The CDR3 nucleotides read TGCAGTGCTAGCGACGACTCCTACGAGCAGTACTTC. This sequence joins TRBV20-1 and TRBJ2-7; D is ambiguous. Per germline, CDR1 DFQATT and CDR2 SNEGSKA (reference sequence). The CDR3 is made up of 12 amino acids. V lost 3 bases, J lost 0 bases, and 6 bases lay in between.

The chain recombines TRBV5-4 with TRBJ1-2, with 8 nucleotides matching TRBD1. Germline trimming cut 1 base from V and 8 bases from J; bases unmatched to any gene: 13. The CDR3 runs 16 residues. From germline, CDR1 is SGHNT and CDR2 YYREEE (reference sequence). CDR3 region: CASSLLQGVIGRGYTF. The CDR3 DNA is TGTGCCAGCAGCTTGTTACAGGGGGTGATCGGTCGCGGCTACACCTTC.

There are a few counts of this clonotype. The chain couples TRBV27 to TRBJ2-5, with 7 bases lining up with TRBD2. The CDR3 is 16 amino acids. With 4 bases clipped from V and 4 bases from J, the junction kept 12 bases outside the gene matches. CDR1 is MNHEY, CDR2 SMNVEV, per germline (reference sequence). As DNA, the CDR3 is TGTGCCAGCAGTTCCCACGGGACTCCGGGGGGAGAGACCCAGTACTTC. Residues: CASSSHGTPGGETQYF.

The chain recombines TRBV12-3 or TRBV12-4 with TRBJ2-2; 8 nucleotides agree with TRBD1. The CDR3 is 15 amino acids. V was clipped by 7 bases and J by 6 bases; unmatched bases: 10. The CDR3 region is CASTPLDRDAGELFF. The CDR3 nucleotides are TGTGCCAGCACCCCCCTGGACAGGGATGCCGGGGAGCTGTTTTTT.

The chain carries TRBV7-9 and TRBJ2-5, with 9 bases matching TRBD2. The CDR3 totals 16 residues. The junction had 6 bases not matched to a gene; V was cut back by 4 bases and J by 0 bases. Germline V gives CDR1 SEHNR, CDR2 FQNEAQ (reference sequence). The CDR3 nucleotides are TGTGCCAGCAGCTCGCTAGCGGGGTTTTACCAAGAGACCCAGTACTTC. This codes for CASSSLAGFYQETQYF.

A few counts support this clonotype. CDR3 coding DNA: TGTGCCAGCAGTGACCCCGGACAGGGATACTCCTACGAGCAGTACTTC. Translating it yields CASSDPGQGYSYEQYF. This sequence joins TRBV25-1 and TRBJ2-7, with 8 bases identical to TRBD1. In germline, CDR1 is MGHDK, CDR2 SYGVNS. This CDR3 spans 16 amino acids. The trim removed 3 bases at V and 0 bases at J, leaving 7 bases unmatched.

DNA for the CDR3: TGTGCCAGCAGTGAGCTGGCTAGCTGGGGAGATACGCAGTATTTT. Protein product: CASSELASWGDTQYF. The chain is built from TRBV6-4 and TRBJ2-3, with D perhaps matching TRBD2 (5 bases). CDR3 length: 15 residues. The V gene lost 3 bases and the J gene lost 5 bases, with 15 bases spanning the gap. CDR1 is MRHNA and CDR2 is SNTAGT in the germline V gene.

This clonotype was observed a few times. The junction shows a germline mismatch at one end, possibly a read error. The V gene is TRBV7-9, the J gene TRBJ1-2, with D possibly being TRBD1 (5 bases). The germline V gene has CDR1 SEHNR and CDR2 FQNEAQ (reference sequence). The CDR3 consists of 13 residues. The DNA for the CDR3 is TGTGCCAGCACCTTAGGGGTGGGCTATGGCTACACCTTC. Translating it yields CASTLGVGYGYTF.

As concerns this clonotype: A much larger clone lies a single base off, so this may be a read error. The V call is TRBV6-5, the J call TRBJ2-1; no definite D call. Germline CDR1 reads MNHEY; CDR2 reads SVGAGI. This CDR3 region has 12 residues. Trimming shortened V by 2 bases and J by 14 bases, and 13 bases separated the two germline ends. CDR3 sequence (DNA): TGTGCCAGCAGTTACGGTGGGGTTAAGAAGTTCTTC. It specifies CASSYGGVKKFF.

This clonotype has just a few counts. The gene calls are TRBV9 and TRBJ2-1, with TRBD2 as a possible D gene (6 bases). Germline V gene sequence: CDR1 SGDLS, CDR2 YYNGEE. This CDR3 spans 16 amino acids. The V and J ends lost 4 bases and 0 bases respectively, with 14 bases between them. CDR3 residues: CASSPTSRSSYNEQFF. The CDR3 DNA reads TGTGCCAGCAGCCCTACTAGCAGAAGCTCCTACAATGAGCAGTTCTTC.

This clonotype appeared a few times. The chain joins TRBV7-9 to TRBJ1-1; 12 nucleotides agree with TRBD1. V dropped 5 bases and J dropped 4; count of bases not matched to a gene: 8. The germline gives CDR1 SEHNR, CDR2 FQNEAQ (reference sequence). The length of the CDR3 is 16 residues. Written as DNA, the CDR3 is TGTGCCAGCAGCCGGGACAGGGGGCTTGAGGTCACTGAAGCTTTCTTT. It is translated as CASSRDRGLEVTEAFF. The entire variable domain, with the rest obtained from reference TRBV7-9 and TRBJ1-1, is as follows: DTGVSQNPRHKITKRGQNVTFRCDPISEHNRLYWYRQTLGQGPEFLTYFQNEAQLEKSRLLSDRFSAERPKGSFSTLEIQRTEQGDSAMYLCASSRDRGLEVTEAFFGQGTRLTVV.

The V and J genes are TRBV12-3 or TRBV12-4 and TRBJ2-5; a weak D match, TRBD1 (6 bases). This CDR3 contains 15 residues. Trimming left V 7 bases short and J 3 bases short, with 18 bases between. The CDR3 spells CASTRGGGHEETQYF. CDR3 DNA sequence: TGTGCCAGCACCCGAGGTGGGGGCCACGAAGAGACCCAGTACTTC.

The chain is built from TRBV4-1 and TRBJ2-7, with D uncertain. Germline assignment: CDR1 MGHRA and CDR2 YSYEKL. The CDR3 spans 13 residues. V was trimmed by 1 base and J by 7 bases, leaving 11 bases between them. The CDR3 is CASSQGKGWEQYF. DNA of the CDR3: TGCGCCAGCAGCCAAGGGAAGGGTTGGGAGCAGTACTTC.

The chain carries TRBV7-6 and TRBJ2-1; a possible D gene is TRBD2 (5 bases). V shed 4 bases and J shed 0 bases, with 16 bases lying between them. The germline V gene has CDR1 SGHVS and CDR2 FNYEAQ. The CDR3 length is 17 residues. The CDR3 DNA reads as TGTGCCAGCAGCTCCAAGCGGTCCTTAGACTCCTACAATGAGCAGTTCTTC. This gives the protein CASSSKRSLDSYNEQFF.

The CDR3 sequence is CASSLGETGDYEQYF. In DNA, the CDR3 is TGTGCCAGCAGCTTAGGCGAGACAGGGGATTACGAGCAGTACTTC. J is TRBJ2-7 and V is TRBV7-2; TRBD1 matches at 8 bases. V trimming: 1 base; J trimming: 4 bases; junction bases outside the gene matches: 6. CDR3 length equals 15 residues. In germline, CDR1 is SGHTA, CDR2 FQGNSA.

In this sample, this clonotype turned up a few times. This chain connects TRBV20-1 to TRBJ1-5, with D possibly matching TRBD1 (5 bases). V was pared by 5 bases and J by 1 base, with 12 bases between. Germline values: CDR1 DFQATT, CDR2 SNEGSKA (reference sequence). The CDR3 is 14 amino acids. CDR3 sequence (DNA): TGCAGTGCTCAAGGAGGGGTAAGCAATCAGCCCCAGCATTTT. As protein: CSAQGGVSNQPQHF.

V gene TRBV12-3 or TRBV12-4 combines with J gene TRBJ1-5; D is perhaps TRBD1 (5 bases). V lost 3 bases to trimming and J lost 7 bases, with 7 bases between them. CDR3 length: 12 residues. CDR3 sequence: CASSLGVQPQHF. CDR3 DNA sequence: TGTGCCAGCAGTTTGGGGGTCCAGCCCCAGCATTTT.

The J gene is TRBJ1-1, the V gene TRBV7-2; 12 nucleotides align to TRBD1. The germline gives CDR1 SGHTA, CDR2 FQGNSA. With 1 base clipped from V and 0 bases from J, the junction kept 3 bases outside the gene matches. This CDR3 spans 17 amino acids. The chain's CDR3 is CASSLGGTGGLNTEAFF. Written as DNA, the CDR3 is TGTGCCAGCAGCTTAGGAGGGACAGGGGGCCTGAACACTGAAGCTTTCTTT.

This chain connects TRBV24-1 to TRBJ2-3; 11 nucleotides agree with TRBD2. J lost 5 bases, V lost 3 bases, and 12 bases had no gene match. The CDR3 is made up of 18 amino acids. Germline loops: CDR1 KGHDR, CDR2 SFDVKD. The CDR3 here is CATSDSTSGGQGIDTQYF. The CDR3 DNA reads TGTGCCACCAGTGATAGTACTAGCGGGGGCCAGGGGATAGATACGCAGTATTTT.

The CDR3 coding sequence is TGTGCCAGCAGTTTCAGGGCCCACGAGCAGTACTTC. As protein: CASSFRAHEQYF. The V gene is TRBV13, the J gene TRBJ2-7; D may be TRBD1 (5 bases). This CDR3 region has 12 residues. CDR1 PRHDT and CDR2 FYEKMQ come from the germline V gene (reference sequence). Trimming pared 6 bases from V and 5 bases from J, leaving 11 bases between.

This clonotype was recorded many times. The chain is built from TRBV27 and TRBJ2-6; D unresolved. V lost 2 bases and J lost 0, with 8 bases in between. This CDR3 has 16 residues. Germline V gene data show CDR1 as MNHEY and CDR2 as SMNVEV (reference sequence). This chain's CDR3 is CASSLRATSGANVLTF. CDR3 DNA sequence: TGTGCCAGCAGTTTAAGGGCAACCTCTGGGGCCAACGTCCTGACTTTC.

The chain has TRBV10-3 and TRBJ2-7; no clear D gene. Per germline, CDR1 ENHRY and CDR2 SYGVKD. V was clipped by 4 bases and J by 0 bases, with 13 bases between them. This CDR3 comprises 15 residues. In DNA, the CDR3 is TGTGCCATCAGTGCAGACCGGGCCCCCTCCTACGAGCAGTACTTC. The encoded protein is CAISADRAPSYEQYF.

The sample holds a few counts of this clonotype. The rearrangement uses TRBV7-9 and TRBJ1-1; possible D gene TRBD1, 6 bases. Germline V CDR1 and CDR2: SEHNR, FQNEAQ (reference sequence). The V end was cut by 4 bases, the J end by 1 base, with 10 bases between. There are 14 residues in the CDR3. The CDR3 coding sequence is TGTGCCAGCAGCTGGGAGGGGGGGAACACTGAAGCTTTCTTT. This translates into CASSWEGGNTEAFF.

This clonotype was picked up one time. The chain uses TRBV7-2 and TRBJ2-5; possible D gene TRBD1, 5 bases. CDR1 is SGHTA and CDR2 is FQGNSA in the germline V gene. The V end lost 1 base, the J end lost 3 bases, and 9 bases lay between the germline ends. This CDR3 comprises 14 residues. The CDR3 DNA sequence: TGTGCCAGCAGCTTAGTTGGCAGGGAAGAGACCCAGTACTTC. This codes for CASSLVGREETQYF.

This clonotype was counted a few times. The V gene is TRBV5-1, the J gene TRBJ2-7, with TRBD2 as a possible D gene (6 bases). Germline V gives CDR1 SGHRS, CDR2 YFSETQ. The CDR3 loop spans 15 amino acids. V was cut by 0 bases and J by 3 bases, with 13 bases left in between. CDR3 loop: CASSLVGGGIYEQYF. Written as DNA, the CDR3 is TGCGCCAGCAGCTTGGTCGGGGGAGGTATCTACGAGCAGTACTTC.

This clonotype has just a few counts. Written as DNA, the CDR3 is TGTGCCAGCAGCTACTTGACAGGGGCGCTGGCCGGGGAGCTGTTTTTT. Its translation: CASSYLTGALAGELFF. The rearrangement uses TRBV7-8 and TRBJ2-2; TRBD1 matches at 8 bases. Losses at the gene ends were 4 bases for V and 6 bases for J; bases not matched to a gene: 10. CDR3 length: 16 amino acids. Germline lookup yields CDR1 SGHVS and CDR2 FQNEAQ.

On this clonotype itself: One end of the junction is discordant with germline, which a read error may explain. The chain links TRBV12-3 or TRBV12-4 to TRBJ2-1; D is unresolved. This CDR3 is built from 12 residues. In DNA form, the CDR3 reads TGTGCCAGAAGTTTACAGTACAATGAGCAGTTCTTC. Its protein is CARSLQYNEQFF.